A selection of T cell receptor beta chains follows, all from one sample in a study of cytomegalovirus exposure and HLA in healthy donors. Assay used: immunoSEQ multiplex PCR; TCRdb lists only in-frame clones, some missing. The sample lists over 100,000 clones; 69% were seen once. The sequencing sample was made of PBMCs. The receptors here all came from a woman in her 70s in good health and CMV-seropositive. Both conserved end residues are part of each CDR3. A D gene is named only where the DNA matches it firmly. A row's size may be missing; if present it is once, few, many or a size class.

d_call: .
j_call: TRBJ1-4
cdr3_length: 16
v_call: TRBV12-5
clone_size: few
cdr3_aa: CASGLVFTGNNEKLFF
cdr3_nt: TGTGCTAGTGGTTTGGTCTTTACAGGGAATAATGAAAAACTGTTTTTT

d_call: .
j_call: TRBJ2-7
cdr3_length: 14
v_call: TRBV10-3
clone_size: .
cdr3_aa: CAISESGSPYEQYF
cdr3_nt: TGTGCCATCAGTGAATCAGGGTCCCCCTACGAGCAGTACTTC

d_call: .
j_call: TRBJ2-2
cdr3_length: 14
v_call: TRBV6-5
clone_size: .
cdr3_aa: CASSYSSGPWELFF
cdr3_nt: TGTGCCAGCAGTTACAGCTCAGGGCCCTGGGAGCTGTTTTTT

d_call: .
j_call: TRBJ1-3
cdr3_length: 15
v_call: TRBV5-1
clone_size: .
cdr3_aa: CASSLGGGSGNTIYF
cdr3_nt: TGCGCCAGCAGCTTGGGGGGGGGCTCTGGAAACACCATATATTTT

d_call: TRBD1
j_call: TRBJ1-1
cdr3_length: 15
v_call: TRBV6-1
clone_size: .
cdr3_aa: CASSEVTGSFKWAFF
cdr3_nt: TGTGCCAGCAGCGAAGTGACAGGGTCGTTTAAATGGGCTTTCTTT

d_call: .
j_call: TRBJ1-4
cdr3_length: 12
v_call: TRBV5-6
clone_size: .
cdr3_aa: CASSSSTEKLFF
cdr3_nt: TGTGCCAGCAGCTCTTCAACAGAAAAACTGTTTTTT

d_call: .
j_call: TRBJ1-1
cdr3_length: 14
v_call: TRBV6-5
clone_size: .
cdr3_aa: CASIPGGGSTEAFF
cdr3_nt: TGTGCCAGCATTCCCGGGGGGGGAAGCACTGAAGCTTTCTTT

d_call: .
j_call: TRBJ1-2
cdr3_length: 17
v_call: TRBV5-4
clone_size: .
cdr3_aa: CASSLAGRGILFNGYTF
cdr3_nt: TGTGCCAGCAGCTTGGCCGGTCGGGGAATTTTGTTTAATGGCTACACCTTC

d_call: .
j_call: TRBJ2-5
cdr3_length: 13
v_call: TRBV7-2
clone_size: .
cdr3_aa: CASSLGGPETQYF
cdr3_nt: TGTGCCAGCAGCTTAGGGGGCCCGGAGACCCAGTACTTC

d_call: .
j_call: TRBJ2-7
cdr3_length: 12
v_call: TRBV6-5
clone_size: once
cdr3_aa: CASRTVSYEQYF
cdr3_nt: TGTGCCAGCCGGACAGTCTCCTACGAGCAGTACTTC

d_call: .
j_call: TRBJ2-5
cdr3_length: 12
v_call: TRBV29-1
clone_size: .
cdr3_aa: CSVSTSYETQYF
cdr3_nt: TGCAGCGTCTCTACTAGCTATGAGACCCAGTACTTC

d_call: .
j_call: TRBJ1-5
cdr3_length: 15
v_call: TRBV2
clone_size: .
cdr3_aa: CASSSGRLSNQPQHF
cdr3_nt: TGTGCCAGCAGTAGCGGTAGGCTTAGCAATCAGCCCCAGCATTTT

d_call: .
j_call: TRBJ1-1
cdr3_length: 14
v_call: TRBV6-5
clone_size: .
cdr3_aa: CASSTQVYHTEAFF
cdr3_nt: TGTGCCAGCAGTACACAGGTTTACCACACTGAAGCTTTCTTT

d_call: .
j_call: TRBJ1-1
cdr3_length: 14
v_call: TRBV5-1
clone_size: .
cdr3_aa: CASSLDLSNTEAFF
cdr3_nt: TGCGCCAGCAGCTTGGATCTGTCGAACACTGAAGCTTTCTTT

d_call: .
j_call: TRBJ2-1
cdr3_length: 13
v_call: TRBV14
clone_size: .
cdr3_aa: CASSQGGGNEQFF
cdr3_nt: TGTGCCAGCAGCCAGGGGGGAGGCAATGAGCAGTTCTTC

d_call: .
j_call: TRBJ1-1
cdr3_length: 14
v_call: TRBV11-2
clone_size: .
cdr3_aa: CASSYRDSNTEAFF
cdr3_nt: TGTGCCAGCAGCTACAGGGATTCGAACACTGAAGCTTTCTTT

d_call: TRBD1
j_call: TRBJ1-4
cdr3_length: 15
v_call: TRBV25-1
clone_size: .
cdr3_aa: CASSNTGGRNEKLFF
cdr3_nt: TGTGCCAGCTCTAATACAGGGGGTAGAAATGAAAAACTGTTTTTT

d_call: .
j_call: TRBJ1-2
cdr3_length: 12
v_call: TRBV5-4
clone_size: .
cdr3_aa: CASSLDRVGYTF
cdr3_nt: TGTGCCAGCAGCTTGGACAGGGTTGGCTACACCTTC

d_call: .
j_call: TRBJ1-1
cdr3_length: 15
v_call: TRBV10-2
clone_size: .
cdr3_aa: CASSVSSTGNTEAFF
cdr3_nt: TGCGCCAGCAGTGTCTCGTCGACAGGGAACACTGAAGCTTTCTTT

d_call: .
j_call: TRBJ2-6
cdr3_length: 15
v_call: TRBV10-3
clone_size: .
cdr3_aa: CAIRGEDSGANVLTF
cdr3_nt: TGTGCCATTAGGGGCGAGGACTCTGGGGCCAACGTCCTGACTTTC

d_call: .
j_call: TRBJ2-7
cdr3_length: 13
v_call: TRBV6-5
clone_size: .
cdr3_aa: CASRGTSPYEQYF
cdr3_nt: TGTGCCAGCAGGGGGACTTCTCCCTACGAGCAGTACTTC

d_call: TRBD1
j_call: TRBJ1-1
cdr3_length: 14
v_call: TRBV11-2
clone_size: once
cdr3_aa: CASSTRQGGSEAFF
cdr3_nt: TGTGCCAGCAGCACCCGACAGGGTGGGTCTGAAGCTTTCTTT

d_call: .
j_call: TRBJ2-7
cdr3_length: 17
v_call: TRBV13
clone_size: .
cdr3_aa: CASRLAAGRRSSYEQYF
cdr3_nt: TGTGCCAGCAGATTAGCGGCGGGACGCCGGAGCTCCTACGAGCAGTACTTC

d_call: .
j_call: TRBJ1-1
cdr3_length: 14
v_call: TRBV7-8
clone_size: .
cdr3_aa: CATRARGGNTEAFF
cdr3_nt: TGTGCCACCCGGGCCCGGGGTGGAAACACTGAAGCTTTCTTT

d_call: .
j_call: TRBJ1-3
cdr3_length: 14
v_call: TRBV5-1
clone_size: .
cdr3_aa: CASRQGPKGNTIYF
cdr3_nt: TGCGCCAGCAGACAGGGCCCGAAGGGAAACACCATATATTTT

d_call: TRBD1
j_call: TRBJ1-2
cdr3_length: 14
v_call: TRBV9
clone_size: .
cdr3_aa: CASSALTGNYGYTF
cdr3_nt: TGTGCCAGCAGCGCCTTGACAGGGAACTATGGCTACACCTTC

d_call: .
j_call: TRBJ2-1
cdr3_length: 15
v_call: TRBV5-1
clone_size: .
cdr3_aa: CASSYASSSYNEQFF
cdr3_nt: TGCGCCAGCAGTTATGCCTCCAGCTCCTACAATGAGCAGTTCTTC

d_call: .
j_call: TRBJ2-5
cdr3_length: 11
v_call: TRBV10-3
clone_size: .
cdr3_aa: CAISDGETQYF
cdr3_nt: TGTGCCATCAGTGACGGAGAGACCCAGTACTTC

d_call: TRBD2
j_call: TRBJ2-3
cdr3_length: 15
v_call: TRBV9
clone_size: .
cdr3_aa: CASSRGLAGTDTQYF
cdr3_nt: TGTGCCAGCAGTCGAGGACTAGCGGGGACGGATACGCAGTATTTT

d_call: .
j_call: TRBJ1-2
cdr3_length: 12
v_call: TRBV6-6
clone_size: few
cdr3_aa: CASSVVPYGYTF
cdr3_nt: TGTGCCAGCAGTGTAGTCCCCTATGGCTACACCTTC

d_call: TRBD2
j_call: TRBJ2-3
cdr3_length: 18
v_call: TRBV9
clone_size: once
cdr3_aa: CASSVAPRGGGADKAQYF
cdr3_nt: TGTGCCAGCAGCGTTGCCCCTCGGGGCGGGGGGGCAGATAAGGCGCAGTATTTT

d_call: .
j_call: TRBJ2-7
cdr3_length: 13
v_call: TRBV6-5
clone_size: once
cdr3_aa: CASSRGISYEQYF
cdr3_nt: TGTGCCAGCAGCCGGGGGATCTCCTACGAGCAGTACTTC

d_call: TRBD1
j_call: TRBJ1-1
cdr3_length: 13
v_call: TRBV30
clone_size: .
cdr3_aa: CAWSRQGFTEAFF
cdr3_nt: TGTGCCTGGAGTCGACAGGGGTTCACTGAAGCTTTCTTT

d_call: .
j_call: TRBJ1-4
cdr3_length: 15
v_call: TRBV7-9
clone_size: .
cdr3_aa: CASSVSGVYNEKLFF
cdr3_nt: TGTGCCAGCAGCGTATCAGGGGTATACAATGAAAAACTGTTTTTT

d_call: TRBD1
j_call: TRBJ2-7
cdr3_length: 16
v_call: TRBV4-1
clone_size: .
cdr3_aa: CASSHPSGTGGYEQYF
cdr3_nt: TGCGCCAGCAGCCACCCATCTGGGACAGGGGGGTACGAGCAGTACTTC

d_call: .
j_call: TRBJ2-6
cdr3_length: 15
v_call: TRBV6-5
clone_size: .
cdr3_aa: CASSYKGAGANVLTF
cdr3_nt: TGTGCCAGCAGTTACAAGGGGGCTGGGGCCAACGTCCTGACTTTC

d_call: .
j_call: TRBJ1-2
cdr3_length: 13
v_call: TRBV2
clone_size: few
cdr3_aa: CASSDEVNYGYTF
cdr3_nt: TGTGCCAGCAGTGACGAGGTTAACTATGGCTACACCTTC

d_call: .
j_call: TRBJ2-2
cdr3_length: 15
v_call: TRBV6-5
clone_size: .
cdr3_aa: CASSPTGRGTGELFF
cdr3_nt: TGTGCCAGCAGCCCCACAGGGCGAGGCACCGGGGAGCTGTTTTTT

d_call: .
j_call: TRBJ1-1
cdr3_length: 14
v_call: TRBV2
clone_size: .
cdr3_aa: CASSAQGQGTEAFF
cdr3_nt: TGTGCCAGCAGTGCCCAGGGTCAGGGCACTGAAGCTTTCTTT

d_call: TRBD1
j_call: TRBJ2-2
cdr3_length: 16
v_call: TRBV6-1
clone_size: .
cdr3_aa: CASSEEGQVNTGELFF
cdr3_nt: TGTGCCAGCAGTGAAGAGGGACAGGTTAACACCGGGGAGCTGTTTTTT

d_call: .
j_call: TRBJ1-1
cdr3_length: 15
v_call: TRBV11-2
clone_size: .
cdr3_aa: CASSSKPGWYTEAFF
cdr3_nt: TGTGCCAGCAGCTCGAAGCCAGGGTGGTACACTGAAGCTTTCTTT

d_call: .
j_call: TRBJ1-3
cdr3_length: 15
v_call: TRBV7-2
clone_size: once
cdr3_aa: CASSLVQGWSGTIYF
cdr3_nt: TGTGCCAGCAGCTTAGTTCAGGGATGGTCGGGCACCATATATTTT

d_call: .
j_call: TRBJ1-5
cdr3_length: 13
v_call: TRBV29-1
clone_size: once
cdr3_aa: CSVADNSNQPQHF
cdr3_nt: TGCAGCGTCGCAGACAATAGCAATCAGCCCCAGCATTTT

d_call: TRBD1
j_call: TRBJ2-3
cdr3_length: 15
v_call: TRBV27
clone_size: .
cdr3_aa: CASSPTGTQSGTQYF
cdr3_nt: TGTGCCAGCAGTCCGACAGGGACCCAAAGTGGTACGCAGTATTTT